This TCR beta chain was found in a study of blood T cell repertoires in COVID-19. Looking at the study overall: Acute and convalescent COVID-19 samples came from the United States, Italy and Spain. T cells, B-cell-depleted T cells, or PBMCs supplied cDNA or gDNA.

Germline values: CDR1 SNHLY, CDR2 FYNNEI. The V gene lost 7 bases and the J gene lost 4 bases, with 10 bases spanning the gap. This CDR3 spans 13 amino acids. Study processing details: Using reference gene primer amplification, nucleated cell counts were estimated. Using immunoSEQ multiplex PCR, the repertoire was profiled, and TCRdb retains in-frame clones only, with some absent. For V, J and clone size, that table is used; D and trimming come from the DNA. The sample records about 270,000 clones, approximately 88% being singletons. The sample was peripheral blood. The chain carries TRBV2 and TRBJ1-4; D not certain. The receptor's source is a human donor with COVID-19, enrolled during active disease. The donor label of this sample is uncertain. The CDR3 region is CASMIEHNEKLFF. CDR3 bases: TGTGCCAGCATGATAGAGCATAATGAAAAACTGTTTTTT. The full variable domain, completed using reference TRBV2 and TRBJ1-4, is EPEVTQTPSHQVTQMGQEVILRCVPISNHLYFYWYRQILGQKVEFLVSFYNNEISEKSEIFDDQFSVERPDGSNFTLKIRSTKLEDSAMYFCASMIEHNEKLFFGSGTQLSVL.